This T cell receptor (beta chain) was recovered during a study of OX40 agonist ivuxolimab in advanced cancers. This CDR3 has 14 residues. With V trimmed by 5 bases and J by 6 bases, 5 bases remained unmatched. Germline lookup yields CDR1 MNHEY and CDR2 SVGAGI. Only in-frame clones appear in the TCRdb table, and some are missing; sequencing was by immunoSEQ multiplex PCR. Among nearly 80,000 clones listed, about 91% were seen once. The source material was CD4+ or CD8+ T cells sorted from blood, sampled in a trial of the OX40 agonist ivuxolimab. The source is an adult with an advanced solid tumor such as melanoma, head and neck, liver or kidney cancer. The chain combines TRBV6-5 with TRBJ2-4; 9 nucleotides match TRBD2. CDR3 sequence (DNA): TGTGCCAGCAGTACGGGACTAGCTATAAACATTCAGTACTTC. Protein sequence: CASSTGLAINIQYF.